The 18 T cell receptor beta chains listed next were all sequenced from one sample in a study of beta chain features in type 1 diabetes. Reverse transcription of all isolated RNA meant that expressed TCRB transcripts were sequenced. Produced via immunoSEQ multiplex PCR; TCRdb's table is partial and in-frame only. Of approximately 170,000 clones listed, approximately 8.1% are singletons. No antigen has been identified for these receptors. Study-level results: Across all four CD4+ subsets, people with type 1 diabetes showed modestly shorter TCRB CDR3s.

Sequencing was performed on central memory CD4+ T cells from blood. All receptors come from a woman in her forties with type 1 diabetes.

This clone was seen more than once but under ten times. This chain connects TRBV6-6 to TRBJ2-7; perhaps TRBD2 as D (5 bases). The CDR3 covers 13 residues. Deletions cut 6 bases from V and 6 bases from J, with 15 bases between. Germline loops: CDR1 MNHNY, CDR2 SVGAGI (reference sequence). The CDR3 DNA follows: TGTGCCAGCAGGCCCGCGGGCCCCGCCGAGCAGTACTTC. Translation gives CASRPAGPAEQYF.

In nucleotides, the CDR3 is TGTGCCAGTAGTATCCGGGATGAAAAACTGTTTTTT. Encoded protein: CASSIRDEKLFF. This rearrangement joins TRBV19 to TRBJ1-4; D is undetermined. The CDR3 is made up of 12 amino acids. With 3 bases removed from V and 6 bases from J, the gap between germline ends came to 5 bases. From germline, CDR1 is LNHDA and CDR2 SQIVND (reference sequence).

A few counts support this clone. Distinct nucleotide sequences in the sample also encode this CDR3. The chain employs TRBV7-2 and TRBJ2-3; D might be TRBD2 (6 bases). This CDR3 has 15 amino acids. V lost 2 bases, J lost 3 bases, and 12 bases lay in between. Germline assignment: CDR1 SGHTA and CDR2 FQGNSA. The CDR3 DNA reads TGTGCCAGCAGCTTACAGGAGGGTCGTACAGATACGCAGTATTTT. Protein sequence: CASSLQEGRTDTQYF.

The J gene is TRBJ1-1, the V gene TRBV6-1; 10 positions match TRBD1. The CDR3 loop spans 14 amino acids. Germline CDR1 reads MNHNS; CDR2 reads SASEGT. With 8 bases clipped from V and 4 bases from J, the junction kept 7 bases outside the gene matches. Written as DNA, the CDR3 is TGTGCCAGCGTCGACAGGGGGCTCATCACTGAAGCTTTCTTT. Translating it yields CASVDRGLITEAFF.

V usage is TRBV7-9 and J usage is TRBJ1-6; 8 nucleotides match TRBD1. Germline loops: CDR1 SEHNR, CDR2 FQNEAQ (reference sequence). The CDR3 sequence is 14 residues long. Germline trimming cut 5 bases from V and 7 bases from J; bases unmatched to any gene: 4. DNA for the CDR3: TGTGCCAGCAGCCCCACAGGGGGAAATTCACCCCTCCACTTT. Translation: CASSPTGGNSPLHF.

This clone was counted a few times. CDR3 loop: CASSLGSGGANEQFF. CDR3 nucleotides: TGTGCCAGCAGCTTAGGTAGCGGGGGGGCCAATGAGCAGTTCTTC. V usage is TRBV7-3 and J usage is TRBJ2-1; TRBD2 matches 11 bases. The CDR3 runs to 15 residues. Germline CDR1 and CDR2: SGHTA and FQGTGA. V trimming: 2 bases; J trimming: 6 bases; junction bases outside the gene matches: 3. The full variable domain, its missing parts supplied by reference TRBV7-3 and TRBJ2-1, is GAGVSQTPSNKVTEKGKYVELRCDPISGHTALYWYRQSLGQGPEFLIYFQGTGAADDSGLPNDRFFAVRPEGSVSTLKIQRTERGDSAVYLCASSLGSGGANEQFFGPGTRLTVL.

This chain joins TRBV2 and TRBJ2-5; the match to TRBD1 covers 7 bases. The trim removed 5 bases at V and 2 bases at J, leaving 2 bases unmatched. Germline V lookup: CDR1 SNHLY, CDR2 FYNNEI. The CDR3 spans 13 residues. The CDR3 region has the DNA TGTGCCAGCAGTTACAGGGGACAAGAGACCCAGTACTTC. It is translated as CASSYRGQETQYF.

The chain couples TRBV11-3 to TRBJ1-5; TRBD1 matches at 7 bases. V lost 5 bases and J lost 4; bases outside the gene matches: 8. Germline V CDR1 and CDR2: SGHNT, YENEEA. The CDR3 consists of 15 residues. The CDR3, as DNA: TGTGCCAGCAGCGTACTCCGGGACAGAAATCAGCCCCAGCATTTT. Translated: CASSVLRDRNQPQHF.

This clone was detected only a few times. The chain couples TRBV28 to TRBJ1-2, with D uncertain. V lost 3 bases, J lost 4 bases, and 9 bases lay in between. CDR3 length: 13 amino acids. Germline V gives CDR1 MDHEN, CDR2 SYDVKM. In DNA form, the CDR3 reads TGTGCCAGCAGTTTTTTTCGGGGCTATGGCTACACCTTC. This gives the protein CASSFFRGYGYTF.

This clone showed up just a few times. V and J are TRBV11-3 and TRBJ2-1, with TRBD2 matching over 8 bases. The length of the CDR3 is 15 residues. The junction had 6 bases not matched to a gene; V was cut back by 3 bases and J by 5 bases. Per germline, CDR1 SGHNT and CDR2 YENEEA. CDR3 residues: CASSFNQRGNNEQFF. The CDR3 nucleotides read TGTGCCAGCAGCTTTAACCAGCGGGGGAACAATGAGCAGTTCTTC.

This clone was found a few times. This chain links TRBV9 with TRBJ2-2; the D is unclear. The V gene's germline CDR1 is SGDLS and CDR2 YYNGEE. This CDR3 region has 20 residues. V was shortened by 0 bases and J by 1 base, with 22 bases between the two germline ends. The CDR3 protein is CASSVDKTLRPPGNTGELFF. The CDR3 region has the DNA TGTGCCAGCAGCGTAGATAAAACGTTAAGACCACCGGGGAACACCGGGGAGCTGTTTTTT.

In its sample, this clone was seen a few times. The V call is TRBV29-1, the J call TRBJ1-1; 7 nucleotides line up with TRBD1. With V trimmed by 4 bases and J by 1 base, 6 bases remained unmatched. Germline loops: CDR1 SQVTM, CDR2 ANQGSEA. This CDR3 spans 14 amino acids. CDR3 in DNA: TGCAGCGTTGGACAGGGACAGAAGAACACTGAAGCTTTCTTT. Amino acid sequence: CSVGQGQKNTEAFF.

This clone appeared a single time. The chain has TRBV7-8 and TRBJ2-7; TRBD1 agrees at 8 bases. The ends lost 5 bases at V and 3 bases at J; junction bases unmatched: 3. The CDR3 is 13 amino acids. Germline CDR1 is SGHVS and CDR2 is FQNEAQ. The CDR3, as DNA: TGTGCCAGCAGCCGGACAGGGAACTACGAGCAGTACTTC. Protein: CASSRTGNYEQYF.

The V and J genes are TRBV4-2 and TRBJ2-1, with 10 bases aligning to TRBD2. Looked up from germline, CDR1 is LGHNA and CDR2 is YNFKEQ. There are 14 residues in the CDR3. The V segment lost 1 base and the J segment 15 bases; nucleotides outside the gene matches: 9. The CDR3 DNA sequence: TGTGCCAGCAGCCAAGCTAGCGGGGGCCCTCTCCTGTTCTTC. Its translation is CASSQASGGPLLFF.

This clone was found a few times. This chain uses TRBV9 with TRBJ2-6, with a tentative D call TRBD2 (5 bases). The germline V gene encodes CDR1 SGDLS and CDR2 YYNGEE. V lost 4 bases to trimming and J lost 0 bases, with 11 bases between them. The CDR3 loop spans 16 amino acids. CDR3 DNA sequence: TGTGCCAGCAGCTTAGGACGGGACTCTGGGGCCAACGTCCTGACTTTC. Its protein is CASSLGRDSGANVLTF.

In its sample, this clone was seen a few times. CDR3 residues: CASSQALGQDYGYTF. In DNA, the CDR3 is TGTGCCAGCAGCCAAGCTTTGGGCCAGGATTATGGCTACACCTTC. V gene TRBV4-2 combines with J gene TRBJ1-2; no definite D call. CDR3 length: 15 residues. Germline CDR1 and CDR2: LGHNA and YNFKEQ. With 1 base removed from V and 5 bases from J, the gap between germline ends came to 14 bases.

V usage is TRBV9 and J usage is TRBJ1-3, with D uncertain. The ends were cut back, 0 bases at V and 3 bases at J, with 4 bases in the middle. CDR1 and CDR2 from the germline V gene are SGDLS and YYNGEE. This CDR3 comprises 13 residues. Written as DNA, the CDR3 is TGTGCCAGCAGCGTAGACGGTGGAAACACCATATATTTT. Protein: CASSVDGGNTIYF.

The chain recombines TRBV19 with TRBJ1-5; TRBD1 agrees at 7 bases. Germline V gives CDR1 LNHDA, CDR2 SQIVND (reference sequence). Trimming took 6 bases from V and 5 from J; bases not matched to a gene: 7. The CDR3 has 14 residues. For the CDR3, the DNA is TGTGCCAGTAGGGCGACAGGGTGGGATCAGCCCCAGCATTTT. As protein: CASRATGWDQPQHF.